This passage covers 22 T cell receptor beta chains from one sample sequenced in a study of shared clonotypes between healthy human individuals. Some clones are missing from TCRdb's copy, which holds only in-frame ones; the method was immunoSEQ multiplex PCR. The sample contains about 2.1 million clones, 90% to 95% of which appear only once. Naive CD8 populations comprised CD45RO-negative cells positively selected for CCR7, excluding terminally differentiated effector memory CD45RA+ cells. What was sequenced was naive CD8+ T cells from PBMCs. The receptors originated from a man between 18 and 29 years old in good health. Some clones in this sample may be carry-over from other donors' samples.

This clone is a singleton in its sample. The chain combines TRBV19 with TRBJ2-2, with 14 positions matching TRBD2. The CDR3 runs 17 residues. CDR1 LNHDA and CDR2 SQIVND come from the germline V gene (reference sequence). Losses at the gene ends were 5 bases for V and 5 bases for J; bases not matched to a gene: 7. CDR3 sequence: CASSPGLAGAWTGELFF. As DNA, the CDR3 is TGTGCCAGTAGTCCGGGACTAGCGGGAGCGTGGACCGGGGAGCTGTTTTTT. Combining the CDR3 with reference TRBV19 and TRBJ2-2 gives the whole variable domain DGGITQSPKYLFRKEGQNVTLSCEQNLNHDAMYWYRQDPGQGLRLIYYSQIVNDFQKGDIAEGYSVSREKKESFPLTVTSAQKNPTAFYLCASSPGLAGAWTGELFFGEGSRLTVL.

This rearrangement joins TRBV5-1 to TRBJ2-7; 9 bases fit TRBD1. Germline CDR1 is SGHRS and CDR2 is YFSETQ. Trimming removed 0 bases from V and 7 bases from J; junction bases left unmatched: 8. The CDR3 has 15 amino acids. The CDR3 DNA follows: TGCGCCAGCAGCTTGGCCAGGGACAGGGATAGGGAGCAGTACTTC. Its protein is CASSLARDRDREQYF.

The genes are TRBV6-5 and TRBJ2-1; D may be TRBD1 or TRBD2 (5 bases each). This CDR3 comprises 15 residues. Germline-derived CDR1 and CDR2 are MNHEY and SVGAGI. The ends were cut back, 6 bases at V and 4 bases at J, with 16 bases in the middle. CDR3 DNA: TGTGCCAGCAGGCCCCCCGGGGCTGGGTACAATGAGCAGTTCTTC. Its protein is CASRPPGAGYNEQFF.

V and J are TRBV6-5 and TRBJ2-5; unclear D gene. With the DNA end fitting TRBJ2-7 better, the J assignment may be wrong. Germline V CDR1 and CDR2: MNHEY, SVGAGI. The CDR3 is 15 residues long. The CDR3 here is CASSIQRSSAREQYF. The CDR3 DNA follows: TGTGCCAGCAGTATTCAAAGATCCTCGGCCCGCGAGCAGTACTTC.

V and J are TRBV10-3 and TRBJ2-7; D possibly corresponds to TRBD1 (6 bases). CDR3 length: 11 amino acids. V was cut by 10 bases and J by 4 bases, with 11 bases left in between. CDR1 is ENHRY and CDR2 is SYGVKD in the germline V gene. The CDR3 loop is CATRTVYEQYF. As DNA, the CDR3 is TGTGCCACCCGGACAGTTTACGAGCAGTACTTC.

A word on this clone: The same CDR3 can be traced to other DNA sequences in this sample. The V call is TRBV9, the J call TRBJ2-7; a weak D match, TRBD1 (6 bases). The germline V gene encodes CDR1 SGDLS and CDR2 YYNGEE. The V gene lost 0 bases and the J gene lost 4 bases, with 11 bases spanning the gap. The CDR3 has 14 amino acids. This CDR3 reads CASSVGRGGYEQYF. The CDR3 DNA is TGTGCCAGCAGCGTAGGCAGGGGCGGTTACGAGCAGTACTTC. Full variable domain (remainder filled in from reference TRBV9 and TRBJ2-7): DSGVTQTPKHLITATGQRVTLRCSPRSGDLSVYWYQQSLDQGLQFLIQYYNGEERAKGNILERFSAQQFPDLHSELNLSSLELGDSALYFCASSVGRGGYEQYFGPGTRLTVT.

The rearrangement joins TRBV9 to TRBJ2-2; the D is unclear. V lost 1 base, J lost 2 bases, and 12 bases lay in between. This CDR3 contains 16 residues. CDR1 is SGDLS and CDR2 is YYNGEE in the germline V gene. CDR3 in DNA: TGTGCCAGCAGCGTAAGTGGAGCTCGAAACACCGGGGAGCTGTTTTTT. It codes for CASSVSGARNTGELFF.

The chain joins TRBV6-6 to TRBJ2-7; D may be TRBD1 or TRBD2 (5 bases each). Germline values: CDR1 MNHNY, CDR2 SVGAGI (reference sequence). V was cut by 6 bases and J by 4 bases, with 19 bases left in between. The CDR3 loop spans 15 amino acids. For the CDR3, the DNA is TGTGCCAGCAGCCCCGGGGCCCCGGGGCTGTACGAGCAGTACTTC. Translated, it gives CASSPGAPGLYEQYF.

This clone was recorded only once. The chain uses TRBV10-3 and TRBJ2-1; TRBD2 is a possible D gene (5 bases). Looked up from germline, CDR1 is ENHRY and CDR2 is SYGVKD. The CDR3 has 13 amino acids. V dropped 10 bases and J dropped 1 base, with 11 bases sitting between them. The CDR3 here is CATGSGSYNEQFF. CDR3 nucleotide sequence: TGTGCCACGGGGAGCGGATCCTACAATGAGCAGTTCTTC.

V is TRBV1 and J is TRBJ1-4; TRBD1 is taken as the D call from the table, unchecked against the DNA. TRBV1 is a pseudogene segment. CDR3 size: 17 residues. CDR3 coding DNA: TGCACCAGCAGCCAAGCCCGGGACACCCTCCCCCTTGAAAAACTGTTTTTT. Its protein product is CTSSQARDTLPLEKLFF.

The gene calls are TRBV10-1 and TRBJ2-1; 13 bases match TRBD2. The CDR3 is 19 residues long. V lost 3 bases and J lost 5; bases outside the gene matches: 13. Per germline, CDR1 WNHNN and CDR2 SYGVQD (reference sequence). The CDR3 nucleotides are TGCGCCAGCAGTGATAAGAGCACTAGCGGGAGGGCGGTACACAATGAGCAGTTCTTC. Amino acid sequence: CASSDKSTSGRAVHNEQFF.

The V and J genes are TRBV7-8 and TRBJ2-2; D not resolved. The CDR3 is 10 amino acids. CDR1 and CDR2 (germline): SGHVS, FQNEAQ. Trimming pared 8 bases from V and 6 bases from J, leaving 4 bases between. CDR3 DNA sequence: TGTGCCAGCTTCTCCGGGGAGCTGTTTTTT. This codes for CASFSGELFF.

The chain links TRBV18 to TRBJ1-2; D gene ambiguous. This CDR3 is 16 amino acids long. Between the trimmed V and J ends, which lost 3 bases and 1 base, there was a span of 15 bases. The germline V gene has CDR1 KGHSH and CDR2 LQKENI. The CDR3: CASSPPGDPINYGYTF. The CDR3 nucleotides read TGTGCCAGCTCACCTCCAGGAGATCCTATTAACTATGGCTACACCTTC.

This chain uses TRBV5-6 with TRBJ1-2; D unclear. Trimming cost V 5 bases and J 2 bases, with 13 bases left between them. The germline V gene has CDR1 SGHDT and CDR2 YYEEEE. This CDR3 has 14 residues. CDR3: CASSQGGINYGYTF. The CDR3 coding sequence is TGTGCCAGCAGTCAAGGAGGGATCAACTATGGCTACACCTTC.

The chain combines TRBV4-1 with TRBJ2-7; 7 nucleotides match TRBD2. The CDR3 has 15 amino acids. The junction had 11 bases not matched to a gene; V was cut back by 4 bases and J by 5 bases. Germline V gene data show CDR1 as MGHRA and CDR2 as YSYEKL. The CDR3, as DNA: TGCGCCAGCAGCCGGAGTCGGGAGGCACCCCACGAGCAGTACTTC. This translates into CASSRSREAPHEQYF.

V is TRBV7-3 and J is TRBJ2-1; perhaps TRBD1 as D (6 bases). CDR1 SGHTA and CDR2 FQGTGA come from the germline V gene. The CDR3 extends over 16 amino acids. Deletions cut 5 bases from V and 0 bases from J, with 14 bases between. CDR3 in amino acids: CASSPGGGRSYNEQFF. The CDR3 DNA reads TGTGCCAGCAGCCCAGGTGGGGGCCGCTCCTACAATGAGCAGTTCTTC.

The gene calls are TRBV7-8 and TRBJ1-1; D is perhaps TRBD1 (5 bases). Germline V gene data show CDR1 as SGHVS and CDR2 as FQNEAQ. The CDR3 consists of 18 residues. The V and J ends lost 2 bases and 4 bases respectively, with 23 bases between them. The CDR3 reads CASSLSAGVGIGGTEAFF. In DNA, the CDR3 is TGTGCCAGCAGCTTAAGCGCGGGGGTTGGCATTGGGGGCACTGAAGCTTTCTTT.

CDR3 nucleotide sequence: TGTGCTAGTGGTTTCGACATCACAGGACATGAGCAGTTCTTC. It yields the protein CASGFDITGHEQFF. The chain employs TRBV12-5 and TRBJ2-1, with a possible D match to TRBD1 (5 bases). This CDR3 comprises 14 residues. CDR1 is LGHNT and CDR2 is FRNRAP in the germline V gene. V lost 3 bases to trimming and J lost 8 bases, with 14 bases between them.

This clone was recorded only once. The chain is built from TRBV21-1 and TRBJ2-2; the table's TRBD2 call for D was not verified on the DNA. TRBV21-1 is labeled a pseudogene. The CDR3 consists of 20 residues. In DNA form, the CDR3 reads TGTGCCAGCAGCCTACCCCCCCAACTAGCGGGAGGAGTAAGGACCGGGGAGCTGTTTTTT. Translating it yields CASSLPPQLAGGVRTGELFF.

This clone has only a few counts. The chain has TRBV7-9 and TRBJ1-1; D remains unclear. Trimming took 5 bases from V and 6 from J, leaving 10 bases between them. CDR1 and CDR2 (germline): SEHNR, FQNEAQ (reference sequence). This CDR3 is 12 amino acids long. The CDR3 is CASSTAEPEAFF. CDR3 in DNA: TGTGCCAGCAGCACCGCTGAACCTGAAGCTTTCTTT.

V usage is TRBV10-3 and J usage is TRBJ2-7; D is ambiguous. The CDR3 is 13 amino acids. V lost 6 bases and J lost 1, with 10 bases in between. Germline CDR1 reads ENHRY; CDR2 reads SYGVKD. Written as DNA, the CDR3 is TGTGCCATCAGCCAGCCCCTTTCCTACGAGCAGTACTTC. Its translation is CAISQPLSYEQYF.

This rearrangement joins TRBV27 to TRBJ2-1; no clear D gene. Germline V gene sequence: CDR1 MNHEY, CDR2 SMNVEV (reference sequence). This CDR3 is built from 17 residues. Trimming pared 3 bases from V and 1 base from J, leaving 16 bases between. The CDR3 protein is CASSFGVQFGSYNEQFF. CDR3 sequence (DNA): TGTGCCAGCAGTTTTGGGGTGCAGTTCGGGTCCTACAATGAGCAGTTCTTC.